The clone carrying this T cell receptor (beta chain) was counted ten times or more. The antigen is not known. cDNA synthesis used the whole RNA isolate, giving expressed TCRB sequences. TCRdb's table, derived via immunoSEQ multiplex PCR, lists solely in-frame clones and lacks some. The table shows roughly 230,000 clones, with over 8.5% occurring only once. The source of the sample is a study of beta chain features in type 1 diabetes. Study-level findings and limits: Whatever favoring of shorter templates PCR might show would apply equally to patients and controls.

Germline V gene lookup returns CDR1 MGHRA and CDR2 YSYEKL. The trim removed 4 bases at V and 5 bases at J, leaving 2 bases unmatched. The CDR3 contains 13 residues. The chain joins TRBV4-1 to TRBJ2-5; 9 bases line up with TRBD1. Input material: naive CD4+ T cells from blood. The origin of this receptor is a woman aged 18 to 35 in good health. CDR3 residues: CASSRDRAETQYF. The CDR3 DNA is TGCGCCAGCAGCCGGGACAGGGCTGAGACCCAGTACTTC.